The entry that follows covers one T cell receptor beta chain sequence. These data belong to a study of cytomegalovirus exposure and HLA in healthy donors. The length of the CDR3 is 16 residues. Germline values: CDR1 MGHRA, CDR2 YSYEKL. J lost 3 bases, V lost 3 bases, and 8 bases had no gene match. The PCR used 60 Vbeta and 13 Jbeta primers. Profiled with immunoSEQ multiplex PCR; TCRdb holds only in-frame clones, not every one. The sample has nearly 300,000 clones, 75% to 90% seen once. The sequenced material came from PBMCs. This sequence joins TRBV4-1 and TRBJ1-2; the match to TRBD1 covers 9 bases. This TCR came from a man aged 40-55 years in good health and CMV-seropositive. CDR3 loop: CASSQPGTGNDYGYTF. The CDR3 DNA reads TGCGCCAGCAGCCAGCCCGGGACAGGGAATGACTATGGCTACACCTTC.